The rows below give T cell receptor beta chains drawn from one sample of a study of a mutant IDH1 vaccine in newly diagnosed glioma. Repertoires were generated with immunoSEQ multiplex PCR, while TCRdb's copy carries only in-frame clones and drops some. Of roughly 29,000 clones listed, roughly 80% are singletons. These TCRs' antigens remain unknown. The sample was PBMCs, taken from a glioma patient whose treatment included an IDH1 peptide vaccine. The receptors were gathered from a woman between 18 and 29 years old with glioma. CDR3s include the opening cysteine and the closing phenylalanine or tryptophan. A D gene is named only where the DNA matches it firmly. The listing skips clone size in some rows; elsewhere it reads once, few, many or a size class.

D	size	V	J	CDR3	DNA
TRBD1	NA	TRBV27	TRBJ1-5	CASSPPGTGGWYSNQPQHF	TGTGCCAGCAGTCCGCCCGGGACAGGGGGTTGGTATAGCAATCAGCCCCAGCATTTT
NA	NA	TRBV19	TRBJ2-4	CASSMVTVAKNIQYF	TGTGCCAGTAGTATGGTGACAGTGGCCAAAAACATTCAGTACTTC
TRBD2	NA	TRBV29-1	TRBJ2-1	CSVTLRGEEFF	TGCAGCGTTACACTTCGGGGGGAAGAGTTCTTC
NA	NA	TRBV4-3	TRBJ1-5	CASSQDRVPFSNQPQHF	TGCGCCAGCAGCCAAGACAGGGTCCCCTTTAGCAATCAGCCCCAGCATTTT
NA	NA	TRBV2	TRBJ1-2	CASHTDSSIYGYTF	TGTGCCAGCCACACGGACAGCTCGATCTATGGCTACACCTTC
NA	NA	TRBV7-8	TRBJ2-1	CASSFGWGSYNEQFF	TGTGCCAGCAGCTTCGGGTGGGGGAGCTACAATGAGCAGTTCTTC
NA	NA	TRBV5-1	TRBJ1-1	CASSGQMNTEAFF	TGCGCCAGCAGCGGACAGATGAACACTGAAGCTTTCTTT
TRBD2	NA	TRBV5-1	TRBJ2-5	CASSDGGGSGKGETQYF	TGCGCCAGCAGCGACGGTGGAGGTAGCGGGAAGGGAGAGACCCAGTACTTC
NA	NA	TRBV28	TRBJ1-3	CATFGFGSGNTIYF	TGTGCCACCTTCGGTTTTGGGTCTGGAAACACCATATATTTT
NA	NA	TRBV7-3	TRBJ2-5	CASSLSRLETQYF	TGTGCCAGCAGCTTGAGTCGGTTAGAGACCCAGTACTTC
NA	once	TRBV7-2	TRBJ1-5	CASTLKANQPQHF	TGTGCCAGCACCCTAAAGGCAAATCAGCCCCAGCATTTT
NA	NA	TRBV25-1	TRBJ2-1	CASSEFSNEQFF	TGTGCCAGCAGTGAATTCTCGAATGAGCAGTTCTTC
TRBD2	NA	TRBV4-2	TRBJ2-1	CASSVGSASGGINEQFF	TGTGCCAGCAGCGTAGGATCGGCTAGCGGGGGGATCAATGAGCAGTTCTTC
NA	few	TRBV6-5	TRBJ1-2	CASRGFGYTF	TGTGCCAGCAGGGGCTTTGGCTACACCTTC
NA	NA	TRBV2	TRBJ1-1	CASSPGPSVGPNTEAFF	TGTGCCAGCAGCCCGGGCCCTTCCGTGGGACCGAACACTGAAGCTTTCTTT